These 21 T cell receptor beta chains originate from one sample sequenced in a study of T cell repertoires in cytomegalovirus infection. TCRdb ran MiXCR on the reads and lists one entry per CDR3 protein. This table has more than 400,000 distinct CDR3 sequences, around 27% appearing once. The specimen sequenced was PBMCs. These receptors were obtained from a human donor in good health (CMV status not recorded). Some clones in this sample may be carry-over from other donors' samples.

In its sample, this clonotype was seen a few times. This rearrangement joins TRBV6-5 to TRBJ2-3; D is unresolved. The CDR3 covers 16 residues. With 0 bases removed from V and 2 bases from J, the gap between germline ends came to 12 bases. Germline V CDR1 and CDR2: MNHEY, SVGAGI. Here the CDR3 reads CASSYSPPATTDTQYF. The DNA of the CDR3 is TGTGCCAGCAGTTACTCTCCCCCGGCCACCACAGATACGCAGTATTTT.

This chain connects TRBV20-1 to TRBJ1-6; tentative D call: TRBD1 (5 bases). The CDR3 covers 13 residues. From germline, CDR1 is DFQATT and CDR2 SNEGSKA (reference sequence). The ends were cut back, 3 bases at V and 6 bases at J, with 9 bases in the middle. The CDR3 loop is CSASRGLNSPLHF. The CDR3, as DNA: TGCAGTGCTAGCCGGGGCCTTAATTCACCCCTCCACTTT.

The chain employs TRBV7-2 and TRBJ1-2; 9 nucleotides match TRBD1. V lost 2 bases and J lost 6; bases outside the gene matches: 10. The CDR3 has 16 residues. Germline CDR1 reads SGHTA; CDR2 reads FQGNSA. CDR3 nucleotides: TGTGCCAGCAGCTTAAAACCGGGACAGGGAGTGGATGGCTACACCTTC. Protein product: CASSLKPGQGVDGYTF.

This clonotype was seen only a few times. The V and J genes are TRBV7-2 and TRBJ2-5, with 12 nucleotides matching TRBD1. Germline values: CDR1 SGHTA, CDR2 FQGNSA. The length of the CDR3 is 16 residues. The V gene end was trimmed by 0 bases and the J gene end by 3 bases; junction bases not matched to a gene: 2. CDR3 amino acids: CASSLAGTGGEETQYF. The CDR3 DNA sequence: TGTGCCAGCAGCTTAGCCGGGACAGGGGGCGAAGAGACCCAGTACTTC. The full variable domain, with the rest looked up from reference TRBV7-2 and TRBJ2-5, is GAGVSQSPSNKVTEKGKDVELRCDPISGHTALYWYRQSLGQGLEFLIYFQGNSAPDKSGLPSDRFSAERTGGSVSTLTIQRTQQEDSAVYLCASSLAGTGGEETQYFGPGTRLLVL.

The CDR3: CASRGSTRYGYTF. CDR3 nucleotides: TGTGCCAGCAGGGGGTCGACCCGCTATGGCTACACCTTC. The chain is built from TRBV6-2 or TRBV6-3 and TRBJ1-2; D is unclear. CDR1 is MNHEY, CDR2 SVGEGT, per germline. The V end lost 6 bases, the J end lost 4 bases, and 12 bases lay between the germline ends. This CDR3 spans 13 amino acids.

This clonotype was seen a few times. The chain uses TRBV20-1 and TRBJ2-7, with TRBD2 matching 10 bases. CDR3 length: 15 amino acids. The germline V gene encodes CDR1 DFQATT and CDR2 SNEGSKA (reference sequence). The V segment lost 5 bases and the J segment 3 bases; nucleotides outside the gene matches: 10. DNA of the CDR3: TGCAGTGCTCGACCCTCGACTAGCGGGTACTACGAGCAGTACTTC. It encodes CSARPSTSGYYEQYF.

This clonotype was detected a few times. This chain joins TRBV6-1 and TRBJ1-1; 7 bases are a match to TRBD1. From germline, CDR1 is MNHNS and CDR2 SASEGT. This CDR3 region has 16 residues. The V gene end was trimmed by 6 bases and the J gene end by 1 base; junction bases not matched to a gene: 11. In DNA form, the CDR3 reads TGTGCCAGCAGGATTAAAACAGGGGCTGGGAACACTGAAGCTTTCTTT. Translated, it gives CASRIKTGAGNTEAFF.

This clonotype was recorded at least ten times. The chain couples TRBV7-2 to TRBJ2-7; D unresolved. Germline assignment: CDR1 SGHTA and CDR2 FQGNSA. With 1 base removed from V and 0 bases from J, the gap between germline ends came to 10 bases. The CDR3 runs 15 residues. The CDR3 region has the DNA TGTGCCAGCAGCTTAGAGTTGCACGACTCCTACGAGCAGTACTTC. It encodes CASSLELHDSYEQYF.

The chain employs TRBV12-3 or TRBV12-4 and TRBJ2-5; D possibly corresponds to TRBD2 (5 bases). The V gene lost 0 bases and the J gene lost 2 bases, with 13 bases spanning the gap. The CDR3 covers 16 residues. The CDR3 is CASSLALGLAQETQYF. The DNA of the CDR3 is TGTGCCAGCAGTTTAGCGTTGGGTCTAGCTCAAGAGACCCAGTACTTC.

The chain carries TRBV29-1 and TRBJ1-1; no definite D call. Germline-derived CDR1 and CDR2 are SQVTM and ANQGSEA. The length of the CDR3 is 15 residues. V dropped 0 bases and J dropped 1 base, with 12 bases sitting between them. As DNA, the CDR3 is TGCAGCGTTGAAGATCTTAGACGGAGGAACACTGAAGCTTTCTTT. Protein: CSVEDLRRRNTEAFF.

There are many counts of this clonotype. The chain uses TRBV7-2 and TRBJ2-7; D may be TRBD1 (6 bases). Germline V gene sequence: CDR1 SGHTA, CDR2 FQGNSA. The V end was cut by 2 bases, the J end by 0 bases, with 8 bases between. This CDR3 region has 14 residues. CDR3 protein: CASSLIGGSYEQYF. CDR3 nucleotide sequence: TGTGCCAGCAGCTTAATAGGGGGCTCCTACGAGCAGTACTTC.

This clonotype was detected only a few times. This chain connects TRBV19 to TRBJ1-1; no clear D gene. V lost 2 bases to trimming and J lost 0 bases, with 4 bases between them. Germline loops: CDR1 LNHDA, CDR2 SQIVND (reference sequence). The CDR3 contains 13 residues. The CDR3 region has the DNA TGTGCCAGTAGTATACTACTGAACACTGAAGCTTTCTTT. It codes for CASSILLNTEAFF.

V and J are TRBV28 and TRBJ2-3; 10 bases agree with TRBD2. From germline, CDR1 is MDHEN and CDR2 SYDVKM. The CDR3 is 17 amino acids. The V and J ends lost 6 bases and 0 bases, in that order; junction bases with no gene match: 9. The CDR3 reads CASRKGLAEASTDTQYF. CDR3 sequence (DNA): TGTGCCAGCAGAAAAGGACTAGCGGAGGCCAGCACAGATACGCAGTATTTT.

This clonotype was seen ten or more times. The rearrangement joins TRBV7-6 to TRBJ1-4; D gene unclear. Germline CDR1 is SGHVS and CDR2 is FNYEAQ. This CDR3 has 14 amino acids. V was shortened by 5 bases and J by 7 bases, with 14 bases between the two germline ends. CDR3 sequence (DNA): TGTGCCAGCAGCACCGGAGAGGGTCGTGAAAAACTGTTTTTT. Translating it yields CASSTGEGREKLFF. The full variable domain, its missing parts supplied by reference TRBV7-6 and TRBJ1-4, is GAGVSQSPRYKVTKRGQDVALRCDPISGHVSLYWYRQALGQGPEFLTYFNYEAQQDKSGLPNDRFSAERPEGSISTLTIQRTEQRDSAMYRCASSTGEGREKLFFGSGTQLSVL.

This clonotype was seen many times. For the CDR3, the DNA is TGTGCCAGCAGCTTGGGACAGGGGAATTCACCCCTCCACTTT. This codes for CASSLGQGNSPLHF. The chain recombines TRBV12-3 or TRBV12-4 with TRBJ1-6; 10 bases line up with TRBD1. The V and J ends lost 6 bases and 7 bases, in that order; junction bases with no gene match: 3. This CDR3 is built from 14 residues.

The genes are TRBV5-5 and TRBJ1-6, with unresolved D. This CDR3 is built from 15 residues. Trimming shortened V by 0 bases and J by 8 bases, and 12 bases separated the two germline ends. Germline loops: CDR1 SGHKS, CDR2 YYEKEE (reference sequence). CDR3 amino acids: CASSLAPLGDSPLHF. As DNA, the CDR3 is TGTGCCAGCAGCTTGGCCCCACTCGGGGATTCACCCCTCCACTTT.

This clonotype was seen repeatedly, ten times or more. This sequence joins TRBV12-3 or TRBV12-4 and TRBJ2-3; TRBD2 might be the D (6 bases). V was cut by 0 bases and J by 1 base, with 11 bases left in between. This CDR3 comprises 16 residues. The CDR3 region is CASSLALGRGTDTQYF. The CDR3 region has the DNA TGTGCCAGCAGTTTAGCACTCGGGAGAGGCACAGATACGCAGTATTTT.

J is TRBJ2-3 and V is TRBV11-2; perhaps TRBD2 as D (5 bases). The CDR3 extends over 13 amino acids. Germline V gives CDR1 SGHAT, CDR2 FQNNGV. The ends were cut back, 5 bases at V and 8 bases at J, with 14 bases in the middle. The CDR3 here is CASSARDEGTQYF. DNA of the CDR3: TGTGCCAGCAGCGCTAGAGACGAGGGTACGCAGTATTTT. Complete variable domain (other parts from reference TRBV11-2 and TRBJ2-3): EAGVAQSPRYKIIEKRQSVAFWCNPISGHATLYWYQQILGQGPKLLIQFQNNGVVDDSQLPKDRFSAERLKGVDSTLKIQPAKLEDSAVYLCASSARDEGTQYFGPGTRLTVL.

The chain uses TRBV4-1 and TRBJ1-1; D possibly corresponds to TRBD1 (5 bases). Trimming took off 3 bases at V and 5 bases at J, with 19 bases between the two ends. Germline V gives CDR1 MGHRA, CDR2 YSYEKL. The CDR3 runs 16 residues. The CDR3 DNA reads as TGCGCCAGCAGCCATTGGTCGGGGGGAGGTGAAACTGAAGCTTTCTTT. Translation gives CASSHWSGGGETEAFF.

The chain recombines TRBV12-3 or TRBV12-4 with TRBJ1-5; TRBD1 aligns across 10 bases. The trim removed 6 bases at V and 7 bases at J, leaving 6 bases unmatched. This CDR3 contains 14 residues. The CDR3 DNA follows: TGTGCCAGCAGCCTGACAGGGGGCAGACAGCCCCAGCATTTT. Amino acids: CASSLTGGRQPQHF.

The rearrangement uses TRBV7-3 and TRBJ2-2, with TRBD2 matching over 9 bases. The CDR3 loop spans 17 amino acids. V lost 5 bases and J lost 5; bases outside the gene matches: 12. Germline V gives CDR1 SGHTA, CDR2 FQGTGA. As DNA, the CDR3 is TGTGCCAGCAGCCTCACTGCGGGAGGGCTGGGGACCGGGGAGCTGTTTTTT. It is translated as CASSLTAGGLGTGELFF.